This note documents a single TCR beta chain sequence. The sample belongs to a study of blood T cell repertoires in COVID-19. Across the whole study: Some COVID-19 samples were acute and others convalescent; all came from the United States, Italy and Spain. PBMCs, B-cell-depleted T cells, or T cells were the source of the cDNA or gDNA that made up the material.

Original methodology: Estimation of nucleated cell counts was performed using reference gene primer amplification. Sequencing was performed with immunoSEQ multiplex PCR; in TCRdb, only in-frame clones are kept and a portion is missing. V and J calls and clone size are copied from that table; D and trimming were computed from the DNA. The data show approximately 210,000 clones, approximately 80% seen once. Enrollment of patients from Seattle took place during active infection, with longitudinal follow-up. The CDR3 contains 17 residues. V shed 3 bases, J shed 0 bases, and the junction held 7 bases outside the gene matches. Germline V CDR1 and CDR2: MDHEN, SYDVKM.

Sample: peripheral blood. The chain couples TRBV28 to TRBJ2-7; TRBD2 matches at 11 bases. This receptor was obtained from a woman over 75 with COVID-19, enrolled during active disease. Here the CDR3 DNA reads TGTGCCAGCAGTTTCTCGTATAGCGGGAGGGCCTCCTACGAGCAGTACTTC. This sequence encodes CASSFSYSGRASYEQYF.